A single sample is the source of the 28 T cell receptor beta chains below, sequenced in a study of a mutant IDH1 vaccine in newly diagnosed glioma (dated by TCRdb to about 2021). The sample's time point label, in plain terms: week 11, during vaccination. Each vaccine dose was 300 ug of a 20-mer mutant IDH1 peptide in Montanide, given subcutaneously with topical imiquimod. No antigens are known for them. Library preparation was by the immunoSEQ multiplex PCR assay. This immuneACCESS table, as held by TCRdb, lists in-frame sequences with V and J called but not all clones. Of the missing ones, under half trace to an unresolved V gene in checked studies; the others have no known cause. The sample table lists some 120,000 clones, around three quarters of them with a count of one. The ten biggest clones cover less than 7% of the sample. The sequenced sample was PBMCs, obtained from a glioma patient whose treatment included an IDH1 peptide vaccine. Every receptor here comes from a man aged 40-55 years with glioma.

CDR3 sequence: CASSQRLAGEQFF. The DNA of the CDR3 is TGTGCCAGTAGTCAGCGACTAGCGGGGGAGCAGTTCTTC. This chain connects TRBV19 to TRBJ2-1; 11 positions match TRBD2. V lost 5 bases to trimming and J lost 10 bases; unmatched junction nucleotides: 4. CDR1 and CDR2 (germline): LNHDA, SQIVND (reference sequence). This CDR3 spans 13 amino acids.

CDR3 region: CASSPWTGGDYGYTF. Written as DNA, the CDR3 is TGTGCCAGCAGCCCGTGGACAGGGGGCGACTATGGCTACACCTTC. The chain employs TRBV7-2 and TRBJ1-2; 11 positions match TRBD1. The germline V gene encodes CDR1 SGHTA and CDR2 FQGNSA. With V trimmed by 5 bases and J by 3 bases, 5 bases remained unmatched. There are 15 residues in the CDR3.

The chain employs TRBV7-2 and TRBJ2-6, with D maybe TRBD2 (6 bases). Trimming left V 0 bases short and J 3 bases short, with 12 bases between. The germline CDR1 and CDR2 sequences are SGHTA and FQGNSA. This CDR3 is built from 17 residues. CDR3 nucleotide sequence: TGTGCCAGCAGCTTAGCGGCCTGGAGGGGTGGGGCCAACGTCCTGACTTTC. Its protein is CASSLAAWRGGANVLTF. The variable domain in full, completed from reference TRBV7-2 and TRBJ2-6, reads GAGVSQSPSNKVTEKGKDVELRCDPISGHTALYWYRQSLGQGLEFLIYFQGNSAPDKSGLPSDRFSAERTGGSVSTLTIQRTQQEDSAVYLCASSLAAWRGGANVLTFGAGSRLTVL.

The genes are TRBV28 and TRBJ1-2; D perhaps matches TRBD1 (6 bases). CDR1 MDHEN and CDR2 SYDVKM come from the germline V gene. This CDR3 is 13 amino acids long. The V end lost 5 bases, the J end lost 3 bases, and 10 bases lay between the germline ends. CDR3 amino acids: CASSEGGDYGYTF. In DNA form, the CDR3 reads TGTGCCAGCAGTGAGGGGGGGGACTATGGCTACACCTTC.

This chain joins TRBV7-2 and TRBJ2-4; TRBD2 might be the D (5 bases). V lost 5 bases and J 4 bases, leaving 12 bases between the germline ends. The CDR3 loop spans 14 amino acids. Germline values: CDR1 SGHTA, CDR2 FQGNSA. As DNA, the CDR3 is TGTGCCAGCAGCCCGCTGGACTTGAAAAACATTCAGTACTTC. This codes for CASSPLDLKNIQYF. Combining the CDR3 with reference TRBV7-2 and TRBJ2-4 gives the whole variable domain GAGVSQSPSNKVTEKGKDVELRCDPISGHTALYWYRQSLGQGLEFLIYFQGNSAPDKSGLPSDRFSAERTGGSVSTLTIQRTQQEDSAVYLCASSPLDLKNIQYFGAGTRLSVL.

The sample holds a few counts of this clone. The V gene is TRBV5-1, the J gene TRBJ2-7; 9 positions match TRBD1. The CDR3 has 15 residues. Unmatched junction bases numbered 7, after V lost 3 bases and J lost 3 bases. Germline CDR1 reads SGHRS; CDR2 reads YFSETQ. The CDR3 spells CASSWGRGQGYEQYF. The CDR3 DNA is TGCGCCAGCAGCTGGGGGAGGGGACAGGGCTACGAGCAGTACTTC.

The rearrangement links TRBV29-1 to TRBJ2-1, with TRBD2 identical over 9 bases. Germline CDR1 reads SQVTM; CDR2 reads ANQGSEA. Trimming cost V 7 bases and J 4 bases; bases outside gene matches: 29. The CDR3 sequence is 21 residues long. The CDR3 DNA reads as TGCAGCGCCCGATTCCACCCTAGCGGGACAGAAGATCGGAGAGCTTACAATGAGCAGTTCTTC. Amino acid sequence: CSARFHPSGTEDRRAYNEQFF.

V gene TRBV4-2 combines with J gene TRBJ2-1, with 11 bases identical to TRBD2. The V gene end was trimmed by 3 bases and the J gene end by 2 bases; junction bases not matched to a gene: 6. The CDR3 is made up of 17 amino acids. Looked up from germline, CDR1 is LGHNA and CDR2 is YNFKEQ. CDR3 DNA: TGTGCCAGCAGCCAGGATGGTAGCGGGGGGGCCTACAATGAGCAGTTCTTC. Translation gives CASSQDGSGGAYNEQFF.

V gene TRBV18 combines with J gene TRBJ1-5; D is unresolved. CDR3 length equals 12 residues. CDR1 and CDR2 from the germline V gene are KGHSH and LQKENI. V lost 3 bases to trimming and J lost 3 bases, with 3 bases between them. CDR3 residues: CASSPYNQPQHF. As DNA, the CDR3 is TGTGCCAGCTCACCCTACAATCAGCCCCAGCATTTT.

This rearrangement joins TRBV28 to TRBJ2-7, with 8 bases lining up with TRBD2. The CDR3 consists of 15 residues. The ends lost 6 bases at V and 3 bases at J; junction bases unmatched: 10. Per the germline V gene, CDR1 is MDHEN and CDR2 is SYDVKM. The CDR3 region has the DNA TGTGCCAGCAGCCCCGGGACTAGTAACGGCTACGAGCAGTACTTC. Amino acid sequence: CASSPGTSNGYEQYF.

The chain couples TRBV15 to TRBJ2-5; D is unresolved. The CDR3 is made up of 16 amino acids. V lost 0 bases and J 4 bases, leaving 15 bases between the germline ends. Germline V CDR1 and CDR2: LNHNV, YYDKDF (reference sequence). In nucleotides, the CDR3 is TGTGCCACCAGCAGAGAGGCGGCCAATCTTATAGAGACCCAGTACTTC. Its protein product is CATSREAANLIETQYF.

The chain couples TRBV4-3 to TRBJ2-5; D remains ambiguous. Trimming removed 3 bases from V and 0 bases from J, with 17 bases in between. The CDR3 is 17 amino acids. Germline V lookup: CDR1 LGHNA, CDR2 YSLEER. CDR3 protein: CASSQGSHRNYQETQYF. CDR3 bases: TGCGCCAGCAGCCAGGGATCGCACAGAAACTACCAAGAGACCCAGTACTTC.

The rearrangement joins TRBV15 to TRBJ1-3, with D tentatively TRBD1 (5 bases). The CDR3 length is 17 residues. V shed 1 base and J shed 0 bases, with 13 bases lying between them. CDR1 is LNHNV, CDR2 YYDKDF, per germline (reference sequence). CDR3 in DNA: TGTGCCACCAGCAGAGGAAGACAGCTGAGCTCTGGAAACACCATATATTTT. Translation gives CATSRGRQLSSGNTIYF.

For the CDR3, the DNA is TGTGCCAGCAGCTTCGGGTCCGGGGAGCTGTTTTTT. Encoded protein: CASSFGSGELFF. J is TRBJ2-2 and V is TRBV7-8, with D hard to call. The CDR3 totals 12 residues. Trimming cost V 3 bases and J 6 bases, with 5 bases left between them. Germline values: CDR1 SGHVS, CDR2 FQNEAQ.

The rearrangement joins TRBV29-1 to TRBJ1-3; 7 nucleotides agree with TRBD1. J was trimmed by 0 bases and V by 3 bases; bases with no gene match: 8. CDR3 length: 16 amino acids. Germline CDR1 is SQVTM and CDR2 is ANQGSEA. CDR3 loop: CSVDMEQGNSGNTIYF. The CDR3 coding sequence is TGCAGCGTTGATATGGAACAGGGGAACTCTGGAAACACCATATATTTT.

This chain uses TRBV11-2 with TRBJ2-2; TRBD2 matches 9 bases. CDR3 length: 15 amino acids. J lost 4 bases, V lost 4 bases, and 4 bases had no gene match. CDR1 is SGHAT, CDR2 FQNNGV, per germline. CDR3 coding DNA: TGTGCCAGCAGCTCAAGCGGGAGGTTCACCGGGGAGCTGTTTTTT. This sequence encodes CASSSSGRFTGELFF.

This clone has a single count. V gene TRBV15 combines with J gene TRBJ2-3, with D maybe TRBD2 (5 bases). This CDR3 has 14 residues. V shed 1 base and J shed 3 bases, with 8 bases lying between them. Germline V gives CDR1 LNHNV, CDR2 YYDKDF (reference sequence). CDR3 nucleotides: TGTGCCACCAGCAGAGCACTAGATACAGATACGCAGTATTTT. This sequence encodes CATSRALDTDTQYF.

This clone showed up just a few times. V usage is TRBV19 and J usage is TRBJ1-1, with 7 bases identical to TRBD1. Trimming took 3 bases from V and 3 from J; bases not matched to a gene: 7. In germline, CDR1 is LNHDA, CDR2 SQIVND (reference sequence). This CDR3 contains 15 residues. CDR3 sequence: CASSMRGQKDTEAFF. Here the CDR3 DNA reads TGTGCCAGTAGTATGAGGGGGCAGAAAGACACTGAAGCTTTCTTT.

V and J are TRBV19 and TRBJ1-6; weak D call: TRBD1 (5 bases). Germline CDR1 and CDR2: LNHDA and SQIVND (reference sequence). V gave up 6 bases and J gave up 7 bases, with 16 bases separating them. The CDR3 runs to 15 residues. The CDR3 sequence is CASRLGGVKNSPLHF. The CDR3 nucleotides read TGTGCCAGTAGGCTGGGGGGGGTTAAGAATTCACCCCTCCACTTT. The whole variable domain, remainder taken from reference TRBV19 and TRBJ1-6, is DGGITQSPKYLFRKEGQNVTLSCEQNLNHDAMYWYRQDPGQGLRLIYYSQIVNDFQKGDIAEGYSVSREKKESFPLTVTSAQKNPTAFYLCASRLGGVKNSPLHFGNGTRLTVT.

The chain employs TRBV6-5 and TRBJ2-1; TRBD1 matches 9 bases. V shed 4 bases, J shed 4 bases, and the junction held 8 bases outside the gene matches. The CDR3 spans 16 residues. Germline CDR1 reads MNHEY; CDR2 reads SVGAGI. This CDR3 reads CASSSTGTGTYNEQFF. The CDR3 DNA sequence: TGTGCCAGCAGTTCGACCGGGACAGGGACGTACAATGAGCAGTTCTTC.

The chain combines TRBV6-1 with TRBJ1-5; D call uncertain. Trimming removed 0 bases at V and 3 bases at J, with 9 bases between. Per germline, CDR1 MNHNS and CDR2 SASEGT. CDR3 length: 15 residues. CDR3 bases: TGTGCCAGCAGTGAAGCGGAAGGTTTCAATCAGCCCCAGCATTTT. This gives the protein CASSEAEGFNQPQHF.

This chain links TRBV11-2 with TRBJ2-2; D is uncertain. Trimming shortened V by 5 bases and J by 0 bases, and 7 bases separated the two germline ends. The CDR3 has 14 residues. Per germline, CDR1 SGHAT and CDR2 FQNNGV. The CDR3 reads CASSPATNTGELFF. As DNA, the CDR3 is TGTGCCAGCAGCCCCGCAACGAACACCGGGGAGCTGTTTTTT.

In its sample, this clone was seen once. The chain couples TRBV5-1 to TRBJ2-7; possibly TRBD1 or TRBD2 for D (5 bases each). The CDR3 runs 13 residues. Per germline, CDR1 SGHRS and CDR2 YFSETQ. The germline V and J ends were trimmed by 4 bases and 0 bases, with 8 bases remaining between them. The DNA of the CDR3 is TGCGCCAGCAGCGGGGACCTCTCCTACGAGCAGTACTTC. Amino acid sequence: CASSGDLSYEQYF.

This clone was seen only once. V gene TRBV28 combines with J gene TRBJ2-3; 11 nucleotides align to TRBD2. CDR1 and CDR2 from the germline V gene are MDHEN and SYDVKM. Trimming cost V 7 bases and J 2 bases; bases outside gene matches: 5. The CDR3 is made up of 15 amino acids. CDR3 sequence reads: CASTLSGRATDTQYF. In DNA, the CDR3 is TGTGCCAGCACCCTTAGCGGGAGGGCCACAGATACGCAGTATTTT.

V and J are TRBV11-3 and TRBJ2-3, with 8 bases fitting TRBD2. The CDR3 is 16 amino acids. Germline V gene sequence: CDR1 SGHNT, CDR2 YENEEA. Unmatched junction bases numbered 6, after V lost 0 bases and J lost 4 bases. CDR3 amino acids: CASSLESGSGADTQYF. In nucleotides, the CDR3 is TGTGCCAGCAGCTTAGAGAGCGGGAGTGGAGCAGATACGCAGTATTTT.

This chain uses TRBV4-2 with TRBJ2-1, with 9 bases aligning to TRBD2. Germline values: CDR1 LGHNA, CDR2 YNFKEQ. The CDR3 sequence is 16 residues long. V shed 4 bases, J shed 6 bases, and the junction held 10 bases outside the gene matches. The CDR3: CASSPRAGGLGNEQFF. The CDR3 nucleotides are TGTGCCAGCAGCCCTCGTGCGGGGGGGCTGGGCAATGAGCAGTTCTTC.

The chain has TRBV27 and TRBJ1-2; TRBD1 matches at 7 bases. This CDR3 comprises 15 residues. Germline trimming cut 10 bases from V and 4 bases from J; bases unmatched to any gene: 15. CDR1 and CDR2 from the germline V gene are MNHEY and SMNVEV (reference sequence). CDR3 nucleotides: TGTGCCACGATATACCAGGGGGGCTCGGGCTATGGCTACACCTTC. This codes for CATIYQGGSGYGYTF.

The V call is TRBV7-2, the J call TRBJ2-1; no definite D call. CDR1 and CDR2 (germline): SGHTA, FQGNSA. The CDR3 extends over 13 amino acids. Trimming took off 5 bases at V and 3 bases at J, with 8 bases between the two ends. The CDR3 sequence: CASSLPYYNEQFF. The CDR3 DNA is TGTGCCAGCAGCCTCCCGTACTACAATGAGCAGTTCTTC.